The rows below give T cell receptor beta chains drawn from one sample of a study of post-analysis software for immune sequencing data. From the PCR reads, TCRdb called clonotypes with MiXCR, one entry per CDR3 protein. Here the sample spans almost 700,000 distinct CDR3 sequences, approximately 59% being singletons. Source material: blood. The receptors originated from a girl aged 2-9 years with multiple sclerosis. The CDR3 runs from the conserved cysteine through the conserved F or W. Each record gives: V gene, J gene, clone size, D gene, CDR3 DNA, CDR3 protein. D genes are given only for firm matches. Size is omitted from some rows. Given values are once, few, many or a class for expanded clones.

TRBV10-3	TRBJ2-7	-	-	TGTGCCATCAGTGAGCACAGCAACACCTACGAGCAGTACTTC	CAISEHSNTYEQYF
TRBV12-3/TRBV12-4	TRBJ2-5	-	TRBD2	TGTGCCAGCAGTTTTCGAGCGGGAGCCCAAGAGACCCAGTACTTC	CASSFRAGAQETQYF
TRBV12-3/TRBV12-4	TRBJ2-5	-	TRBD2	TGTGCCAGCGGAACTAGCGGGCGACTACCATACAATGAGCAGTACTTC	CASGTSGRLPYNEQYF
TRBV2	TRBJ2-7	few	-	TGTGCCAGCAGGTCAGGTTCCGACTACGAGCAGTACTTC	CASRSGSDYEQYF
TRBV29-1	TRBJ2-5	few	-	TGCAGCGTTGAGTTTAGCGGAGCCTTGTACCAAGAGACCCAGTACTTC	CSVEFSGALYQETQYF
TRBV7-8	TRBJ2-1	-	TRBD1	TGTGCCAGCAGCTTGCCGACGACAGGGTTCGACAATGAGCAGTTCTTC	CASSLPTTGFDNEQFF
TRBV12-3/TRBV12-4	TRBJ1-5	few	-	TGTGCCAGCAGTTTGTCATTAGGGAGCAATCAGCCCCAGCATTTT	CASSLSLGSNQPQHF
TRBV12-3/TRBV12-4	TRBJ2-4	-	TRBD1	TGTGCCAGCAGCCCCCATCAGGGGGCCCTGGCCAAAAACATTCAGTACTTC	CASSPHQGALAKNIQYF
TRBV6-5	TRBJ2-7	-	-	TGTGCCAGCAGAGCCGGGACCGGCCCCTACGAGCAGTACTTC	CASRAGTGPYEQYF
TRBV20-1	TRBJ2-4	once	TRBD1	TGCAGTGCTAGGACAGGGAGAAACATTCAGTACTTC	CSARTGRNIQYF
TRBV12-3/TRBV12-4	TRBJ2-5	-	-	TGTGCCAGCAGTCTGGACTCGTGGCCGGTCCAGTACTTC	CASSLDSWPVQYF
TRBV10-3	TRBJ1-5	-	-	TGTGCCATCAGTGAACAACAGGGCGATCAGCCCCAGCATTTT	CAISEQQGDQPQHF
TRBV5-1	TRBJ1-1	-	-	TGCGCCAGCAGCCTACCGAATGGGGGGAACACTGAAGCTTTCTTT	CASSLPNGGNTEAFF
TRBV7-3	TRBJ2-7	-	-	TGTGCCAGCAGCTTAACTGGGCAGGGACGGAACGAGCAGTACTTC	CASSLTGQGRNEQYF
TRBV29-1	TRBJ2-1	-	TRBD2	TGCAGCGTGCTGAGCGGGAGGGACAATGAGCAGTTCTTC	CSVLSGRDNEQFF
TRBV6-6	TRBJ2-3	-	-	TGTGCCAGCAGTTACCCGGGATACACAGATACGCAGTATTTT	CASSYPGYTDTQYF
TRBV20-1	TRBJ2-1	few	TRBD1	TGCAGTGCTAGCGGGACAGGGGTGGGACTACTTGGGGACAATGAGCAGTTCTTC	CSASGTGVGLLGDNEQFF
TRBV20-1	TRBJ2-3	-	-	TGCAGTGCTAGAGATAGGAGGGATACGCAGTATTTT	CSARDRRDTQYF
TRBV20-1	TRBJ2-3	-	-	TGCAGTGCCCGTAGAGTGGGAAGCACAGATACGCAGTATTTT	CSARRVGSTDTQYF
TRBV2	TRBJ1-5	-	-	TGTGCCAGCAGTGAAGCCTGGAATCAGCCCCAGCATTTT	CASSEAWNQPQHF
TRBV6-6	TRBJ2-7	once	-	TGTGCCAGCAGTGCCCAGCGGGTGATCTCCTACGAGCAGTACTTC	CASSAQRVISYEQYF
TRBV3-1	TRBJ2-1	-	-	TGTGCCAGCAGCAAGGAGGACAATGAGCAGTTCTTC	CASSKEDNEQFF
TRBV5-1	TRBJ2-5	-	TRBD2	TGCGCCAGCAGCAACCTACTAGCGGGGAACCAAGAGACCCAGTACTTC	CASSNLLAGNQETQYF
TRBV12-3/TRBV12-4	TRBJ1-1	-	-	TGTGCCAGCAGTCCAGACCTAGAGCCGAACACTGAAGCTTTCTTT	CASSPDLEPNTEAFF
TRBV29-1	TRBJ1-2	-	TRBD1	TGCAGCGGATCAGGGGGAAACGATGGCTACACCTTC	CSGSGGNDGYTF
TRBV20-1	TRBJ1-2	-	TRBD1	TGCAGTGCTTGGACAGGAGATTCTTCTGGCTACACCTTC	CSAWTGDSSGYTF
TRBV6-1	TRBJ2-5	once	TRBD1	TGTGCCAGCGTCCGGACAGGGCCAGAGACCCAGTACTTC	CASVRTGPETQYF
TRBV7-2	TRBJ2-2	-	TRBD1	TGTGCCAGCAGCCCGCTAGCATCCCGGGACAGGGACAGGGAGCTGTTTTTT	CASSPLASRDRDRELFF
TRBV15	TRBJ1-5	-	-	TGTGTCACCAGCAGAGATACAACCTTTTTTAGCAATCAGCCCCAGCATTTT	CVTSRDTTFFSNQPQHF
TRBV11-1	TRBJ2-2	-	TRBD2	TGTGCCAGCAGCGAGGGACTAGCGGGCACCGGGGAGCTGTTTTTT	CASSEGLAGTGELFF
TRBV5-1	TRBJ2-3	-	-	TGCGCCAGCAGCTCCATAGCGGTTCGCACAGATACGCAGTATTTT	CASSSIAVRTDTQYF
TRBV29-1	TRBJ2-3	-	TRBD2	TGCAGCGTTGAAGGGGAAGCGGGGGGGCCAGCAGATATGCAGTATTTT	CSVEGEAGGPADMQYF
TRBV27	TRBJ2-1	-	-	TGTGCCAGCAGTTTAATCTCCGGCTACAATGAGCAGTTCTTC	CASSLISGYNEQFF
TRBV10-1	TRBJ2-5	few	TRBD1	TGCGCCAGCAGTGATTGGGGACAGAGAGAGACCCAGTACTTC	CASSDWGQRETQYF
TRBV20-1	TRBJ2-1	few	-	TGCAGTGCTAAGTACAGGGTCCGCAATGAGCAGTTCTTC	CSAKYRVRNEQFF
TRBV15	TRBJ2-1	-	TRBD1	TGTGCCACCAGCCCTCAAAACCTCGACAGGGTATCTTCACATGAGCAGTTCTTC	CATSPQNLDRVSSHEQFF
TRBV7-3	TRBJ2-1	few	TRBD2	TGTGCCAGCAGCTCTTTAGCGGGCTACTACAATGAGCAGTTCTTC	CASSSLAGYYNEQFF
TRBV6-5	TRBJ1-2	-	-	TGTGCCAGCAGCCCTTCAAGTCTCGATGGCTACACCTTC	CASSPSSLDGYTF
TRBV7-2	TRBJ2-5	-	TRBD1	TGTGCCAGCAGCTTAGCCTGGGGACAGGGGGCGGAGACCCAGTACTTC	CASSLAWGQGAETQYF
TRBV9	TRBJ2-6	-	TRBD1	TGTGCCAGCAGCGTGACAGGGTATGGGGCCAACGCCCTGACTTTC	CASSVTGYGANALTF
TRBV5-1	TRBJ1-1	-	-	TGCGCCAGCAGTCCGGACAGCACCAACACTGAAGCTTTCTTT	CASSPDSTNTEAFF
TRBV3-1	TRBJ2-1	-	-	TGTGCCAGCAGCCAATTTGGGTCCATAAGTGGGAATGAGCAGTTCTTC	CASSQFGSISGNEQFF
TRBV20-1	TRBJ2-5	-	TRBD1	TGCAGTGCTAGAGAGGGGACAGAAGAGACCCAGTACTTC	CSAREGTEETQYF
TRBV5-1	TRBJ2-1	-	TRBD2	TGCGCCAGCAGCTTGGTATCGGGGCAGCGGGGGCCTAATGAGCAGTTCTTC	CASSLVSGQRGPNEQFF
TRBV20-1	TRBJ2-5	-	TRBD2	TGCAGTGCTAGCGGGAGGGCCACGGGAGAGCAGTACTTC	CSASGRATGEQYF
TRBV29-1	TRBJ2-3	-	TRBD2	TGCAGCGTTGAAGGTTCACTTCTAGGAGCGGGGAGCACAGATACGCAGTATTTT	CSVEGSLLGAGSTDTQYF